The clone carrying this T cell receptor (beta chain) was picked up one time. Its antigen is unknown. This record belongs to a study of CD8+ T cells in alopecia areata. Background on the study: Tofacitinib was taken orally by treated patients, and the dose was 5 to 10 mg twice daily. Study observations and caveats: Higher clonality than in normal scalp was seen in lesional scalp, especially alopecia totalis/universalis.

Treatment: oral pan-JAK inhibitor, 5-10 mg twice daily. Extracted from the samples, RNA was reverse transcribed into cDNA to serve as the sequencing template. Profiling relied on immunoSEQ multiplex PCR, and the TCRdb table lists in-frame clones only, not all of them. The sample records some 170,000 clones, 58% being singletons. V dropped 1 base and J dropped 1; count of bases not matched to a gene: 2. CDR3 length equals 15 residues. Germline V lookup: CDR1 SGHDT, CDR2 YYEEEE. The V gene is TRBV5-6, the J gene TRBJ2-5, with 9 nucleotides matching TRBD1. The clonotype comes from a human donor with alopecia areata. This specimen consisted of CD4+ T cells sorted from blood, obtained at week 56, from a patient treated with tofacitinib. The CDR3 sequence is CASSLPTGGQETQYF. The DNA of the CDR3 is TGTGCCAGCAGCTTGCCGACAGGGGGCCAAGAGACCCAGTACTTC.